The 16 T cell receptor beta chains given below trace back to one sample, sequenced in a study of shared clonotypes between healthy human individuals (dated by TCRdb to about 2020). The method behind the library was the immunoSEQ multiplex PCR assay. TCRdb carries this immuneACCESS record with in-frame sequences only. Its versions omit some clonotypes, under half of them owing to an unresolved V gene in the studies checked, with the rest unexplained. The sample yields millions of clones; more than 80% were counted once. Clones ranked in the top ten supply roughly 0.15% of the sample. Input material: naive CD4+ T cells sorted from blood. In light of the paper, this sample's cell subset or site label describes: CD45RA+ positively selected. The receptors were sampled from a man aged 18-30 years in good health.

The chain couples TRBV28 to TRBJ2-7; D is ambiguous. CDR1 and CDR2 (germline): MDHEN, SYDVKM. The CDR3 length is 14 residues. Between the trimmed V and J ends, which lost 8 bases and 0 bases, there was a span of 14 bases. CDR3 sequence: CASVPMPSSYEQYF. The CDR3 DNA reads as TGTGCCAGCGTCCCGATGCCTAGCTCCTACGAGCAGTACTTC.

With respect to this clone: The same CDR3 arises from other DNA sequences in this sample as well. The CDR3 here is CASSLGGNNEKLFF. The DNA for the CDR3 is TGCGCCAGCAGCTTGGGAGGGAATAATGAAAAACTGTTTTTT. The V and J genes are TRBV5-1 and TRBJ1-4, with D uncertain. V lost 0 bases to trimming and J lost 4 bases, with 7 bases between them. Germline V gene data show CDR1 as SGHRS and CDR2 as YFSETQ. The CDR3 spans 14 residues.

J is TRBJ1-2 and V is TRBV28, with TRBD1 identical over 8 bases. Germline lookup yields CDR1 MDHEN and CDR2 SYDVKM. This CDR3 spans 16 amino acids. After removal of 7 bases from V and 7 bases from J, the junction contained 17 bases not matched to a gene. CDR3 sequence reads: CASKAGGAVSRGGYTF. The CDR3 DNA sequence: TGTGCCAGCAAGGCAGGGGGCGCGGTTAGTAGGGGTGGCTACACCTTC.

A note on this clone: Other nucleotide sequences from this sample produce the same CDR3. This rearrangement joins TRBV7-9 to TRBJ1-4; D may be TRBD1 (5 bases). V lost 3 bases and J lost 2, with 10 bases in between. The CDR3 has 15 residues. Germline lookup yields CDR1 SEHNR and CDR2 FQNEAQ (reference sequence). CDR3 residues: CASSLGQATNEKLFF. In DNA, the CDR3 is TGTGCCAGCAGCTTGGGGCAGGCGACTAATGAAAAACTGTTTTTT. Supplemented by reference TRBV7-9 and TRBJ1-4, the full variable domain reads DTGVSQNPRHKITKRGQNVTFRCDPISEHNRLYWYRQTLGQGPEFLTYFQNEAQLEKSRLLSDRFSAERPKGSFSTLEIQRTEQGDSAMYLCASSLGQATNEKLFFGSGTQLSVL.

V gene TRBV4-3 combines with J gene TRBJ2-5; no definite D call. The V end was cut by 0 bases, the J end by 2 bases, with 7 bases between. The CDR3 spans 14 residues. Germline assignment: CDR1 LGHNA and CDR2 YSLEER. The CDR3 DNA reads TGCGCCAGCAGCCAAGAAGCGATGCAAGAGACCCAGTACTTC. Protein: CASSQEAMQETQYF.

The chain has TRBV5-1 and TRBJ2-3; no clear D gene. Trimming shortened V by 3 bases and J by 0 bases, and 11 bases separated the two germline ends. CDR3 length: 15 amino acids. The germline V gene encodes CDR1 SGHRS and CDR2 YFSETQ. CDR3 DNA sequence: TGCGCCAGCAGCTATAATGCGGATAGCACAGATACGCAGTATTTT. This encodes CASSYNADSTDTQYF.

The V gene is TRBV10-1, the J gene TRBJ2-5; 7 bases agree with TRBD1. Germline V gene data show CDR1 as WNHNN and CDR2 as SYGVQD (reference sequence). This CDR3 spans 14 amino acids. The V and J ends lost 2 bases and 3 bases, in that order; junction bases with no gene match: 3. This CDR3 reads CASSEPGQEETQYF. The CDR3 DNA reads TGCGCCAGCAGTGAGCCAGGACAGGAAGAGACCCAGTACTTC.

This clone was seen once. The genes are TRBV5-1 and TRBJ2-5, with 8 bases identical to TRBD2. The CDR3 is 16 amino acids. V dropped 3 bases and J dropped 4; count of bases not matched to a gene: 11. Germline assignment: CDR1 SGHRS and CDR2 YFSETQ. For the CDR3, the DNA is TGCGCCAGCAGCTCGATCCCAGGGGCGGGAGGAGAGACCCAGTACTTC. Encoded protein: CASSSIPGAGGETQYF. Variable domain in full (rest from reference TRBV5-1 and TRBJ2-5): KAGVTQTPRYLIKTRGQQVTLSCSPISGHRSVSWYQQTPGQGLQFLFEYFSETQRNKGNFPGRFSGRQFSNSRSEMNVSTLELGDSALYLCASSSIPGAGGETQYFGPGTRLLVL.

This clone was recorded only once. The J gene is TRBJ2-5, the V gene TRBV9; 9 bases align to TRBD1. V was clipped by 4 bases and J by 5 bases; unmatched bases: 9. The CDR3 is made up of 15 amino acids. Per the germline V gene, CDR1 is SGDLS and CDR2 is YYNGEE. Here the CDR3 reads CASSTTGGGVETQYF. The DNA for the CDR3 is TGTGCCAGCAGCACAACAGGGGGCGGCGTGGAGACCCAGTACTTC.

This chain connects TRBV15 to TRBJ1-3; 8 bases align to TRBD1. With 0 bases clipped from V and 6 bases from J, the junction kept 7 bases outside the gene matches. The CDR3 is 16 residues long. Germline CDR1 reads LNHNV; CDR2 reads YYDKDF (reference sequence). The CDR3 DNA reads as TGTGCCACCAGCAGAGATCCAGGGGGCTTTCCAAACACCATATATTTT. This sequence encodes CATSRDPGGFPNTIYF.

J is TRBJ2-6 and V is TRBV5-4; 7 bases are shared with TRBD1. Germline lookup yields CDR1 SGHNT and CDR2 YYREEE (reference sequence). The V segment lost 3 bases and the J segment 0 bases; nucleotides outside the gene matches: 12. The CDR3 spans 19 residues. The CDR3 loop reads CASSSSLTRQGSGANVLTF. In DNA, the CDR3 is TGTGCCAGCAGCTCTTCTTTAACGCGACAGGGCTCTGGGGCCAACGTCCTGACTTTC.

In nucleotides, the CDR3 is TGTGCCAGCAGCTTAGGCGGGGCGGGTGTCATCGCCTACGAGCAGTACTTC. Amino acid sequence: CASSLGGAGVIAYEQYF. The genes are TRBV7-2 and TRBJ2-7; D possibly corresponds to TRBD2 (6 bases). V was clipped by 1 base and J by 2 bases, with 18 bases between them. Germline values: CDR1 SGHTA, CDR2 FQGNSA. The length of the CDR3 is 17 residues.

The chain is built from TRBV9 and TRBJ2-5; the match to TRBD1 covers 12 bases. Germline V CDR1 and CDR2: SGDLS, YYNGEE. This CDR3 has 16 amino acids. The V and J ends lost 0 bases and 5 bases, in that order; junction bases with no gene match: 5. DNA of the CDR3: TGTGCCAGCAGCGTAGGTGGGACAGGGGGCGCCGAGACCCAGTACTTC. Amino acids: CASSVGGTGGAETQYF.

A note on this clone: This sample also contains other DNA sequences that code for the same CDR3. V and J are TRBV4-1 and TRBJ2-5; 11 nucleotides align to TRBD2. The CDR3 runs to 20 residues. V trimming: 0 bases; J trimming: 1 base; junction bases outside the gene matches: 13. Germline CDR1 MGHRA, CDR2 YSYEKL. Here the CDR3 reads CASSQERKSSGRASQETQYF. The CDR3, as DNA: TGCGCCAGCAGCCAAGAAAGGAAGAGTAGCGGGAGGGCCAGCCAAGAGACCCAGTACTTC.

This chain uses TRBV15 with TRBJ1-4, with a possible D match to TRBD1 (5 bases). This CDR3 is 17 amino acids long. Trimming pared 3 bases from V and 7 bases from J, leaving 21 bases between. The germline CDR1 and CDR2 sequences are LNHNV and YYDKDF (reference sequence). CDR3 DNA sequence: TGTGCCACCAGCAGCACCCCCTGGGGGAGGGAATCTGAAAAACTGTTTTTT. Translated, it gives CATSSTPWGRESEKLFF.

This clone was counted between two and nine times. The chain employs TRBV28 and TRBJ1-5; D might be TRBD1 (5 bases). The CDR3 length is 15 residues. The V end was cut by 5 bases, the J end by 6 bases, with 17 bases between. The germline CDR1 and CDR2 sequences are MDHEN and SYDVKM. This CDR3 reads CASSPGTAKVQPQHF. CDR3 DNA: TGTGCCAGCAGTCCAGGGACGGCCAAAGTTCAGCCCCAGCATTTT.